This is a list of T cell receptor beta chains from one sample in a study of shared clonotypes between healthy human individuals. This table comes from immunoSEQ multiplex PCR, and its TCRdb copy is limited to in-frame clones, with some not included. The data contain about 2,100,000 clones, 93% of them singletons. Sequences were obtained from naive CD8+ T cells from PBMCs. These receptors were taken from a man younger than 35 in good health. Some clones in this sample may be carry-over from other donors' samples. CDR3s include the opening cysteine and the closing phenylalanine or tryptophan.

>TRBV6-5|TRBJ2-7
CASSPGGREQYF
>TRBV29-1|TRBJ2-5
CSVELAREGFRETQYF
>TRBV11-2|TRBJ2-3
CASRTGTSGTDTQYF
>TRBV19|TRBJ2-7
CASSAGRYEQYF
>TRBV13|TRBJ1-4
CASSPGRDLKLFF
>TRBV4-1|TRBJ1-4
CASSQDSGAWDEKLFF
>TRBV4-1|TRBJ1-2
CASSQPISGNYGYTF
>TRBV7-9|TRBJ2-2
CASLRGELFF
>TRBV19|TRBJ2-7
CASTPHPRTSGAYEQYF
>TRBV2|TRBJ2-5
CASTTVRPDRPLYQETQYF
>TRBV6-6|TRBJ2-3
CASSTGTSEADTQYF
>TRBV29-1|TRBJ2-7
CSATRPLGYEQYF
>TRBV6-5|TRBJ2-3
CASSRTAYSTDTQYF
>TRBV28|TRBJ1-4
CASRHTGATTNEKLFF
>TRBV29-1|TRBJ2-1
CSVEIRRDLPRRQFF
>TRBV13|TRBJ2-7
CASSGSGTGIYEQYF
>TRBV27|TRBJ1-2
CASSADSNGYTF
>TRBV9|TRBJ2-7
CASSLSLAGAPTGEQYF
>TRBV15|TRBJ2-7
CATSISAGVSEQYF
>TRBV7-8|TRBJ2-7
CASSFSGTHTYEQYF
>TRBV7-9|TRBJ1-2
CASSLGLGPEDGYTF
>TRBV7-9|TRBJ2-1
CASSSSRPSYNEQFF
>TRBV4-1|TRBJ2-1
CASSETTSGALREQFF
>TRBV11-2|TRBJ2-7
CASSPPGVGIHEQYF
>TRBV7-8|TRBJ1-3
CASSATGSSGNTIYF
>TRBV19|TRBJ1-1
CASSNSWGTEAFF
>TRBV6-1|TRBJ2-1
CASRNKGGPEQFF
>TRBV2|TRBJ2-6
CASHGRISGANVLTF
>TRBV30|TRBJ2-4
CAWSVQGQGANIQYF
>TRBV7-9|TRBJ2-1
CASRPLAGLRNEQFF
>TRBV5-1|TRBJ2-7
CASSLVAGYEQYF
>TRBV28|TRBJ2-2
CASSFIGTTTGELFF
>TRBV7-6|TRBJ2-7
CASSLSGGSSYEQYF
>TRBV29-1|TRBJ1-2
CSVLNGAKNGYTF
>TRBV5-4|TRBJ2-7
CASSTGTGSYEQYF
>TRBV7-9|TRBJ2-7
CASSPPQGPYEQYF
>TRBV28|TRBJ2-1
CASSLGGTGGGEQFF
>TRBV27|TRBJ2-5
CASSFIDQETQYF
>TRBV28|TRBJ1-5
CASSLPWTGATNQPQHF
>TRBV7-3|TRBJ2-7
CASRSLAETYEQYF
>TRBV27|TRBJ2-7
CASKRSWTDPYEQYF
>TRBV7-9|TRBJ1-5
CASSLGPGGNQPQHF
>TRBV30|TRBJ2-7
CAWSEGFQGPLYEQYF
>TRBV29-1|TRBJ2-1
CSVEGFTYNEQFF
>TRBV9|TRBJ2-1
CASSVDSVGWNEQFF
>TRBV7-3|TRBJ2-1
CASSSRTGPYNEQFF
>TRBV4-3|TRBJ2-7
CASSQGQSSSYEQYF
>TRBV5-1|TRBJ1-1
CASSVGRGDDTEAFF
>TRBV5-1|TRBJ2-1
CASSLGEGPNNEQFF
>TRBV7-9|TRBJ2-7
CASMGGYEQYF
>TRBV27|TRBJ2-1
CASSYNSGKNNEQFF
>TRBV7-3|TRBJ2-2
CASSSTLASGIESTGELFF
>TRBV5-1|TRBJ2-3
CASSLTSGRARIPDTQYF
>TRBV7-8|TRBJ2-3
CASSEGTKEYF
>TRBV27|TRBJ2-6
CASSLTVSGANVLTF
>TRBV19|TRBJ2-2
CASSNRGRDTGELFF
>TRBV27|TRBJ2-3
CASSFGGSADTQYF
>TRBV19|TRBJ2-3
CASSIGGRLRDTQYF
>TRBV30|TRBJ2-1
CAWDRDNEQFF